This is a list of T cell receptor beta chains from one sample in a study of graft-versus-host responses after intestinal transplantation. Data came from immunoSEQ multiplex PCR; TCRdb stores just in-frame clones and leaves some out. The data hold about 85,000 clones, with roughly 80% observed a single time. These receptors have no known antigen. Material: unstimulated CD4+ T cells sorted from spleen or lymph node cells, obtained before intestinal transplant. The receptors were sampled from a human donor who received an intestinal transplant. The CDR3 runs from the conserved cysteine through the conserved F or W. The order of the fields is J gene, D gene, V gene, clone size, CDR3 DNA, CDR3 protein. D genes are given only for firm matches. Size values are once, few and many counts, or a class for expanded clones, and some rows have none.

>TRBJ2-6|TRBD1|TRBV23-1|-
TGCGCCAGCAGTCAATCGATCCAGGGGGCCTCCGTCCTGACTTTC
CASSQSIQGASVLTF
>TRBJ1-1|-|TRBV18|-
TGTGCCAGCTCACCACCGCTAAACAGGGAGACTGAAGCTTTCTTT
CASSPPLNRETEAFF
>TRBJ1-6|-|TRBV11-2|-
TGTGCCAGCAGCTTCCCTCTGAAGAGCTCCTATAATTCACCCCTCCACTTT
CASSFPLKSSYNSPLHF
>TRBJ1-2|-|TRBV9|-
TGTGCCAGCAGCTGGGACACCAGTCTGGGAGGCTACACCTTC
CASSWDTSLGGYTF
>TRBJ1-2|-|TRBV29-1|few
TGCAGCGTTGAAGATACAGCTATCTATGGCTACACCTTC
CSVEDTAIYGYTF
>TRBJ2-5|TRBD2|TRBV6-7|-
TGTGCCAGCAGTTACTCGGAGTTAGCGGGGGGGATAGAGACCCAGTACTTC
CASSYSELAGGIETQYF
>TRBJ2-1|TRBD1|TRBV27|once
TGTGCCAGCAGGGAAGGACAGGGCTCCTACAATGAGCAGTTCTTC
CASREGQGSYNEQFF
>TRBJ2-5|TRBD1|TRBV5-1|-
TGCGCCAGCAGCCGGGACAGGGAGGGGGAGACCCAGTACTTC
CASSRDREGETQYF
>TRBJ2-3|-|TRBV7-9|-
TGTGCCAGCAGCTTTGGCGGGATGACGCAGTATTTT
CASSFGGMTQYF
>TRBJ2-1|TRBD2|TRBV10-2|once
TGCGCCAGCAGTGGGGGGACTAGCAAGTTCTTC
CASSGGTSKFF
>TRBJ2-1|TRBD2|TRBV19|-
TGTGCCAGTAGGGGACTAGCGGGAGTTTTTAGTGAGCAGTTCTTC
CASRGLAGVFSEQFF